This record covers a single T cell receptor (beta chain). Sequencing was performed with immunoSEQ multiplex PCR; in TCRdb, only in-frame clones are kept and a portion is missing. The sample yields some 140,000 clones, around 95% seen once. This sample is part of a study of control samples from healthy donors and cancer patients. V was pared by 6 bases and J by 4 bases, with 3 bases of the junction left unmatched. CDR1 is SNHLY, CDR2 FYNNEI, per germline. The CDR3 is 16 residues long. This TCR was recovered from a man aged 35 to 55 in good health. The sample comprised blood. The chain is built from TRBV2 and TRBJ2-1, with 16 bases that match TRBD2. CDR3 DNA sequence: TGTGCCAGCAGCCTGGGACTAGCGGGGGGGTACAATGAGCAGTTCTTC. It is translated as CASSLGLAGGYNEQFF. Full variable domain (outside the CDR3, taken from reference TRBV2 and TRBJ2-1): EPEVTQTPSHQVTQMGQEVILRCVPISNHLYFYWYRQILGQKVEFLVSFYNNEISEKSEIFDDQFSVERPDGSNFTLKIRSTKLEDSAMYFCASSLGLAGGYNEQFFGPGTRLTVL.